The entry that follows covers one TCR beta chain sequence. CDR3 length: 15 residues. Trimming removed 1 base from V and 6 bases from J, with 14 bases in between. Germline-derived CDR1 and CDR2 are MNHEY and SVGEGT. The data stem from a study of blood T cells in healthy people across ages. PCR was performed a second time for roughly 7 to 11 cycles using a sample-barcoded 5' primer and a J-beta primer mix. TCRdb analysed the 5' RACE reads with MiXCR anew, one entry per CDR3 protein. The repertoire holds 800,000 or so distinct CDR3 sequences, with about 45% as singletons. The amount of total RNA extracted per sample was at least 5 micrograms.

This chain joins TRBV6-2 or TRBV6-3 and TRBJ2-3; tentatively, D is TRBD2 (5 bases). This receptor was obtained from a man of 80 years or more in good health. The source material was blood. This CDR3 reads CASSYYGEYADTQYF. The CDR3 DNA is TGTGCCAGCAGTTACTACGGGGAGTACGCTGATACGCAGTATTTT.